This T cell receptor beta chain is drawn from a study of T-cell reconstitution after alpha-beta-depleted transplantation in children. The sample holds many counts of this clonotype. Mismatch with germline at one junction end may stem from a read error. Molecular barcoding with unique molecular identifiers was used for the TCRbeta library. One entry per CDR3 protein results from TCRdb running MiXCR on the PCR reads. Here the sample spans 200,000 to 250,000 distinct CDR3 sequences, approximately 9.5% being singletons. The CDR3 is made up of 13 amino acids. This receptor was identified in a human donor who donated a stem cell graft to a child with acute lymphoblastic leukemia. J is TRBJ1-5 and V is TRBV12-3 or TRBV12-4; D gene uncertain. The starting material was PBMCs from the stem cell graft donor, obtained from the stem cell graft. The CDR3 sequence is CASSLAQNQPQHF. The CDR3 DNA reads as TGTGCCAGCAGTCTAGCACAGAACCAGCCCCAGCATTTT.